These 28 T cell receptor beta chains were sequenced from one sample in a study of tumor-infiltrating lymphocytes in localized non-small cell lung cancer (dated by TCRdb to the early 2020s). Preparation of the library involved the immunoSEQ multiplex PCR assay. Entries here come from immuneACCESS through TCRdb and include only in-frame sequences with V and J called. Some clones fail to appear in such tables; in the studies checked, an unresolved V gene covers under half of the shortfall, and the cause of the remainder is unknown. This sample has around 16,000 clones in its table, and approximately 69% of those were observed once. The ten largest clones represent approximately 6% of the sample. The material sequenced was lung tumor tissue. All receptors come from a human donor with non-small cell lung cancer.

J is TRBJ2-5 and V is TRBV6-5; TRBD1 matches at 8 bases. Germline V gives CDR1 MNHEY, CDR2 SVGAGI. V lost 6 bases and J lost 1; bases outside the gene matches: 4. There are 14 residues in the CDR3. The CDR3 reads CASSRDRIQETQYF. In nucleotides, the CDR3 is TGTGCCAGCAGCCGGGACAGGATCCAAGAGACCCAGTACTTC.

The chain combines TRBV11-3 with TRBJ2-1, with D perhaps TRBD1 (5 bases). Between the trimmed V and J ends, which lost 8 bases and 11 bases, there was a span of 19 bases. The CDR3 is made up of 13 amino acids. Per the germline V gene, CDR1 is SGHNT and CDR2 is YENEEA. The CDR3 DNA reads as TGTGCCAGCGGTCCCGTCCAGGGTGGCAAGCAGTTCTTC. Translation gives CASGPVQGGKQFF.

V usage is TRBV6-5 and J usage is TRBJ2-7; D gene ambiguous. Trimming pared 0 bases from V and 6 bases from J, leaving 3 bases between. Looked up from germline, CDR1 is MNHEY and CDR2 is SVGAGI. This CDR3 is built from 11 residues. The chain's CDR3 is CASSYSGEQYF. In DNA, the CDR3 is TGTGCCAGCAGTTACTCGGGCGAGCAGTACTTC.

The rearrangement links TRBV7-6 to TRBJ2-5, with 7 positions matching TRBD2. CDR3 size: 17 residues. V was pared by 1 base and J by 5 bases, with 13 bases of the junction left unmatched. Germline V gene data show CDR1 as SGHVS and CDR2 as FNYEAQ. The DNA of the CDR3 is TGTGCCAGCAGCTTAGGCGCCACAGGAGTGGGAGGGGAGACCCAGTACTTC. It codes for CASSLGATGVGGETQYF.

The rearrangement links TRBV2 to TRBJ1-5; 7 bases map to TRBD1. The CDR3 totals 14 residues. V was clipped by 5 bases and J by 7 bases; unmatched bases: 8. The V gene's germline CDR1 is SNHLY and CDR2 FYNNEI. This chain's CDR3 is CASSSRQGWQPQHF. The DNA of the CDR3 is TGTGCCAGCAGTAGTCGACAGGGTTGGCAGCCCCAGCATTTT.

This clone has more than one count but fewer than ten. Different DNA sequences within this sample yield the same CDR3. The J gene is TRBJ1-5, the V gene TRBV7-9; tentatively, D is TRBD1 (5 bases). V gave up 5 bases and J gave up 6 bases, with 8 bases separating them. The CDR3 is made up of 12 amino acids. Germline-derived CDR1 and CDR2 are SEHNR and FQNEAQ (reference sequence). DNA for the CDR3: TGTGCCAGCAGCGACGGGGGTCAGCCCCAGCATTTT. Translation gives CASSDGGQPQHF.

This clone was detected once. V usage is TRBV6-5 and J usage is TRBJ2-7; 9 bases align to TRBD2. The germline CDR1 and CDR2 sequences are MNHEY and SVGAGI. The CDR3 extends over 15 amino acids. J lost 2 bases, V lost 2 bases, and 4 bases had no gene match. This CDR3 is CASSYRLAGPYEQYF. The CDR3 DNA sequence: TGTGCCAGCAGTTACAGGCTAGCGGGACCCTACGAGCAGTACTTC.

This chain connects TRBV15 to TRBJ2-7; no definite D call. Germline V lookup: CDR1 LNHNV, CDR2 YYDKDF (reference sequence). The V and J ends lost 0 bases and 5 bases respectively, with 8 bases between them. This CDR3 region has 13 residues. CDR3 DNA sequence: TGTGCCACCAGCAGAGATCTGTACCACGAGCAGTACTTC. As protein: CATSRDLYHEQYF.

The V call is TRBV9, the J call TRBJ1-5; the D is unclear. The CDR3 covers 15 residues. V gave up 3 bases and J gave up 3 bases, with 13 bases separating them. Germline V gene sequence: CDR1 SGDLS, CDR2 YYNGEE. The CDR3 protein is CASSAGPTTNQPQHF. The CDR3 bases are TGTGCCAGCAGCGCCGGACCCACCACCAATCAGCCCCAGCATTTT. Full variable domain (rest looked up from reference TRBV9 and TRBJ1-5): DSGVTQTPKHLITATGQRVTLRCSPRSGDLSVYWYQQSLDQGLQFLIQYYNGEERAKGNILERFSAQQFPDLHSELNLSSLELGDSALYFCASSAGPTTNQPQHFGDGTRLSIL.

The chain carries TRBV11-2 and TRBJ2-6, with no clear D. The CDR3 is 16 amino acids. CDR1 is SGHAT, CDR2 FQNNGV, per germline. The V gene lost 2 bases and the J gene lost 0 bases, with 8 bases spanning the gap. The CDR3 region is CASSLRVLSGANVLTF. CDR3 in DNA: TGTGCCAGCAGCTTACGCGTACTCTCTGGGGCCAACGTCCTGACTTTC.

The chain joins TRBV18 to TRBJ1-1; no reliable D call. Germline CDR1 and CDR2: KGHSH and LQKENI. Trimming removed 4 bases from V and 1 base from J, with 13 bases in between. CDR3 size: 15 residues. CDR3: CASSRGSRENTEAFF. CDR3 sequence (DNA): TGTGCCAGCTCACGTGGTTCCCGTGAGAACACTGAAGCTTTCTTT.

The chain is built from TRBV6-1 and TRBJ2-1, with a possible D match to TRBD2 (5 bases). Germline V gives CDR1 MNHNS, CDR2 SASEGT. With 2 bases removed from V and 3 bases from J, the gap between germline ends came to 23 bases. The CDR3 covers 19 residues. In nucleotides, the CDR3 is TGTGCCAGCAGTGAAAAATTCGGCGTGGAGGAGGCGTACTACAATGAGCAGTTCTTC. Translating gives CASSEKFGVEEAYYNEQFF.

By sample share, this clone is medium-sized (0.01 to 0.1%). The junction and the germline gene differ at one end; a read error may be behind it. J is TRBJ2-7 and V is TRBV7-7; D is possibly TRBD1 or TRBD2 (5 bases each). The CDR3 has 16 residues. Germline assignment: CDR1 SSHAT and CDR2 FNYEAQ (reference sequence). The DNA of the CDR3 is TGTGCTAGCAGTCCTTCCATTACGGGAAGGGGAGCCGAGCAGTACTTC. This translates into CASSPSITGRGAEQYF.

The V and J genes are TRBV19 and TRBJ1-1; D is undetermined. The CDR3 sequence is 14 residues long. Germline CDR1 reads LNHDA; CDR2 reads SQIVND (reference sequence). V gave up 6 bases and J gave up 7 bases, with 18 bases separating them. The CDR3 reads CASRKTRPGFEAFF. In DNA, the CDR3 is TGTGCCAGTAGAAAAACACGGCCCGGGTTTGAAGCTTTCTTT.

The chain has TRBV6-1 and TRBJ2-1; a possible D gene is TRBD2 (6 bases). V gave up 7 bases and J gave up 6 bases, with 16 bases separating them. This CDR3 contains 14 residues. Per the germline V gene, CDR1 is MNHNS and CDR2 is SASEGT. In DNA, the CDR3 is TGTGCCAGCAATGCAGCGGGCCGACGCAATGAGCAGTTCTTC. This encodes CASNAAGRRNEQFF.

The chain employs TRBV5-6 and TRBJ2-7; D not resolved. Per the germline V gene, CDR1 is SGHDT and CDR2 is YYEEEE. V lost 1 base, J lost 6 bases, and 17 bases lay in between. The CDR3 runs to 15 residues. The CDR3 loop is CASSLRAWTSLEQYF. The CDR3 DNA reads as TGTGCCAGCAGCTTGCGAGCGTGGACCTCGCTCGAGCAGTACTTC.

This clone was seen a handful of times. The chain has TRBV5-5 and TRBJ1-5; TRBD1 matches at 8 bases. CDR1 is SGHKS and CDR2 is YYEKEE in the germline V gene (reference sequence). This CDR3 has 18 amino acids. With V trimmed by 4 bases and J by 0 bases, 12 bases remained unmatched. CDR3 sequence (DNA): TGTGCCAGCAGCCCCGGGACAGGAGCCTCTACTAGCAATCAGCCCCAGCATTTT. Translated: CASSPGTGASTSNQPQHF.

This chain links TRBV7-9 with TRBJ2-7; D is possibly TRBD1 (6 bases). The CDR3 sequence is 13 residues long. Per the germline V gene, CDR1 is SEHNR and CDR2 is FQNEAQ (reference sequence). V was clipped by 7 bases and J by 2 bases, with 12 bases between them. The chain's CDR3 is CASTSDRTYEQYF. CDR3 DNA sequence: TGTGCCAGCACCTCGGACAGAACCTACGAGCAGTACTTC.

The CDR3, as DNA: TGTGCCAGCAGCTTTGGGCAAGGGCTTGGGGAGACCCAGTACTTC. Protein product: CASSFGQGLGETQYF. The chain couples TRBV5-4 to TRBJ2-5; the D is unclear. Trimming took off 2 bases at V and 5 bases at J, with 16 bases between the two ends. Looked up from germline, CDR1 is SGHNT and CDR2 is YYREEE (reference sequence). The CDR3 has 15 amino acids.

The J gene is TRBJ2-3, the V gene TRBV11-2; D is perhaps TRBD1 (6 bases). This CDR3 has 15 residues. Trimming cost V 0 bases and J 1 base, with 8 bases left between them. CDR1 is SGHAT and CDR2 is FQNNGV in the germline V gene. For the CDR3, the DNA is TGTGCCAGCAGCTTAGACAGGGGTGGCACAGATACGCAGTATTTT. Its translation: CASSLDRGGTDTQYF.

The chain joins TRBV20-1 to TRBJ2-5; no reliable D call. Germline V gene sequence: CDR1 DFQATT, CDR2 SNEGSKA (reference sequence). CDR3 length: 11 residues. The ends were cut back, 0 bases at V and 5 bases at J, with 4 bases in the middle. The CDR3 nucleotides are TGCAGTGCTAGAGAATGGGAGACCCAGTACTTC. This translates into CSAREWETQYF.

The rearrangement uses TRBV29-1 and TRBJ2-3; 8 bases are shared with TRBD1. Germline V gene sequence: CDR1 SQVTM, CDR2 ANQGSEA. The CDR3 spans 14 residues. The ends lost 3 bases at V and 3 bases at J; junction bases unmatched: 5. CDR3 in amino acids: CSVEQRQGTDTQYF. For the CDR3, the DNA is TGCAGCGTTGAGCAACGACAGGGGACAGATACGCAGTATTTT.

For the CDR3, the DNA is TGTGCCAGCAGCGTAGGTGGCAGGAGCTCCTACAATGAGCAGTTCTTC. Amino acid sequence: CASSVGGRSSYNEQFF. The genes are TRBV9 and TRBJ2-1; the D is unclear. Germline CDR1 reads SGDLS; CDR2 reads YYNGEE. The V end lost 0 bases, the J end lost 0 bases, and 10 bases lay between the germline ends. The CDR3 covers 16 residues.

This clone was recorded only once. Its ends do not fully match the called genes, so a read error is possible. The chain is built from TRBV7-7 and TRBJ2-1; D not resolved. Germline V gene data show CDR1 as SSHAT and CDR2 as FNYEAQ (reference sequence). This CDR3 has 15 residues. The CDR3 sequence is CASSPRVGRGNEQFF. CDR3 DNA: TGTGCTAGCAGCCCCCGGGTGGGTAGAGGCAATGAGCAGTTCTTC.

This chain links TRBV7-6 with TRBJ2-1; D is unclear. This CDR3 region has 15 residues. Germline assignment: CDR1 SGHVS and CDR2 FNYEAQ. V dropped 5 bases and J dropped 0 bases, with 11 bases sitting between them. This CDR3 reads CASSLYNSSYNEQFF. CDR3 bases: TGTGCCAGCAGCCTCTATAATAGCTCCTACAATGAGCAGTTCTTC.

The chain uses TRBV4-2 and TRBJ2-7; D possibly matches TRBD1 or TRBD2 (5 bases each). This CDR3 region has 15 residues. V was pared by 5 bases and J by 2 bases, with 16 bases between. Germline lookup yields CDR1 LGHNA and CDR2 YNFKEQ. The chain's CDR3 is CASSVAEGRTYEQYF. The CDR3 nucleotides are TGTGCCAGCAGCGTTGCCGAGGGACGCACCTACGAGCAGTACTTC.

The rearrangement joins TRBV29-1 to TRBJ2-3; 7 positions match TRBD1. Germline values: CDR1 SQVTM, CDR2 ANQGSEA. The CDR3 length is 14 residues. The V gene end was trimmed by 6 bases and the J gene end by 4 bases; junction bases not matched to a gene: 10. The chain's CDR3 is CSVNTGAGADTQYF. The CDR3 bases are TGCAGCGTGAATACAGGGGCGGGCGCAGATACGCAGTATTTT.

This clone occurred a few times. The chain has TRBV28 and TRBJ2-6, with 9 bases that match TRBD1. The length of the CDR3 is 19 residues. The germline V gene has CDR1 MDHEN and CDR2 SYDVKM. V trimming: 2 bases; J trimming: 0 bases; junction bases outside the gene matches: 8. CDR3 in DNA: TGTGCCAGCAGTTTAAATTTGGGGACAGGGTACTCTGGGGCCAACGTCCTGACTTTC. Protein: CASSLNLGTGYSGANVLTF.